The present T cell receptor beta chain was sequenced within a study of cytomegalovirus exposure and HLA in healthy donors. General study results and limits: Confirmation in vitro established that a few CMV-associated chains were specific for CMV antigens.

Note on this clone: The antigen is undetermined.

With 60 Vbeta and 13 Jbeta primers, the PCR was carried out. Generated by immunoSEQ multiplex PCR, the TCRdb table keeps only in-frame clones and is missing some. The sample includes some 110,000 clones. The germline V gene has CDR1 DFQATT and CDR2 SNEGSKA (reference sequence). The germline V and J ends were trimmed by 6 bases and 3 bases, with 6 bases remaining between them. The CDR3 extends over 11 amino acids. The sequencing input was PBMCs. The chain recombines TRBV20-1 with TRBJ1-3, with a possible D match to TRBD1 (5 bases). The sequence was collected from a man in his forties in good health and CMV-seronegative. CDR3 residues: CSAGLGNTIYF. The DNA of the CDR3 is TGCAGTGCGGGACTTGGAAACACCATATATTTT.